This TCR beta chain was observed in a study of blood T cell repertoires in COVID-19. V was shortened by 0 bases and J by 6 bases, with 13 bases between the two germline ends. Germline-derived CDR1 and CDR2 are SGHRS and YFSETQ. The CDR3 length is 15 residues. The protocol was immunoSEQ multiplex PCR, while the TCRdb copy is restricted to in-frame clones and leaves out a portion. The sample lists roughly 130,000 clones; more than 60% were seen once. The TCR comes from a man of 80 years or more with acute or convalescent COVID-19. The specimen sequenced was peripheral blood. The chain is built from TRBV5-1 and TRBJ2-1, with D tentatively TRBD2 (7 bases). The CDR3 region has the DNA TGCGCCAGCAGCTTGGAAGGCGGGGGCGGCAATGAGCAGTTCTTC. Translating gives CASSLEGGGGNEQFF.